These 4 T cell receptor beta chains originate from one sample sequenced in a study of blood T cell repertoires in COVID-19. Only in-frame clones appear in the TCRdb table, and some are missing; sequencing was by immunoSEQ multiplex PCR. The sample contains more than 55,000 clones, around 87% of which appear only once. Sequenced: peripheral blood. The receptors derive from a man in his sixties with active or convalescent COVID-19.

The chain links TRBV21-1 to TRBJ1-2; the table calls TRBD1, which could not be checked here. TRBV21-1 is marked as a pseudogene. The CDR3 covers 13 residues. In DNA form, the CDR3 reads TGTGCCAGCAGCAAACAAGGGGGCGAGGGCTACACCTTC. As protein: CASSKQGGEGYTF.

This clone was recorded only once. The chain joins TRBV7-6 to TRBJ2-6, with 8 positions matching TRBD1. Per germline, CDR1 SGHVS and CDR2 FNYEAQ. V dropped 4 bases and J dropped 4; count of bases not matched to a gene: 3. This CDR3 contains 15 residues. DNA for the CDR3: TGTGCCAGCAGCTACCAGGGGGCCGGGGCCAACGTCCTGACTTTC. This translates into CASSYQGAGANVLTF.

The rearrangement uses TRBV6-5 and TRBJ2-1, with 8 bases matching TRBD2. After removal of 5 bases from V and 3 bases from J, the junction contained 6 bases not matched to a gene. This CDR3 has 15 residues. The germline gives CDR1 MNHEY, CDR2 SVGAGI. CDR3 protein: CASSPPGGGYNEQFF. The CDR3 coding sequence is TGTGCCAGCAGTCCCCCGGGGGGGGGCTACAATGAGCAGTTCTTC.

This chain links TRBV7-2 with TRBJ2-3, with 8 bases aligning to TRBD2. The CDR3 length is 15 residues. The germline V gene has CDR1 SGHTA and CDR2 FQGNSA. V gave up 6 bases and J gave up 6 bases; unmatched junction bases: 11. CDR3 sequence reads: CASRRSGGAQDTQYF. The CDR3 DNA reads TGTGCCAGCAGGCGGAGCGGGGGCGCCCAGGATACGCAGTATTTT.